The source of this T cell receptor beta chain is a study of early T cells in non-severe SARS-CoV-2 infection. This clonotype came up a few times. This CDR3 spans 13 amino acids. Germline V gene data show CDR1 as SGHTA and CDR2 as FQGNSA. After removal of 5 bases from V and 5 bases from J, the junction contained 4 bases not matched to a gene. TCRdb independently ran MiXCR on the 5' RACE reads; one entry per CDR3 protein. The profile covers approximately 81,000 distinct CDR3 sequences, with less than 8% appearing a single time and about 7.8% taken by the ten largest. The rearrangement uses TRBV7-2 and TRBJ2-5; 8 nucleotides line up with TRBD1. The source is an adult who was a healthcare worker with PCR-confirmed SARS-CoV-2 infection or an uninfected control (not recorded which). Input material: whole blood. In nucleotides, the CDR3 is TGTGCCAGCAGCACCTGGACAGGGGAGACCCAGTACTTC. Its protein is CASSTWTGETQYF.